This TCR beta chain emerged from a study of T cell clones after liver transplantation. Regarding the study as a whole: Donor-reactive sequences fell more than third party-reactive ones, suggesting partial deletion. Post-transplant, graft-donor-reactive CD4 TCRbeta sequences in blood dropped significantly in 5 of 8 subjects. These preliminary findings come from unstandardized post-transplant sampling times.

Worth noting for this clone: Its antigen is unknown.

Sorting of unstimulated PBMCs yielded separate CD3+CD4+ and CD3+CD8+ fractions. This table comes from immunoSEQ multiplex PCR, and its TCRdb copy is limited to in-frame clones, with some not included. The table includes about 120,000 clones, 90% detected once. Unmatched junction bases numbered 6, after V lost 2 bases and J lost 6 bases. The CDR3 sequence is 16 residues long. Germline lookup yields CDR1 SGHTA and CDR2 FQGNSA. This TCR derives from a human patient who received a liver transplant. Some T cells may be provided by the graft donor. Here the sequenced sample was CD4+ T cells from blood, taken 12 months after liver transplant. The V gene is TRBV7-2, the J gene TRBJ2-5; 13 nucleotides line up with TRBD2. CDR3 in DNA: TGTGCCAGCAGCTTACAACTAGCGGGAGGGCTGCAGACCCAGTACTTC. It codes for CASSLQLAGGLQTQYF.